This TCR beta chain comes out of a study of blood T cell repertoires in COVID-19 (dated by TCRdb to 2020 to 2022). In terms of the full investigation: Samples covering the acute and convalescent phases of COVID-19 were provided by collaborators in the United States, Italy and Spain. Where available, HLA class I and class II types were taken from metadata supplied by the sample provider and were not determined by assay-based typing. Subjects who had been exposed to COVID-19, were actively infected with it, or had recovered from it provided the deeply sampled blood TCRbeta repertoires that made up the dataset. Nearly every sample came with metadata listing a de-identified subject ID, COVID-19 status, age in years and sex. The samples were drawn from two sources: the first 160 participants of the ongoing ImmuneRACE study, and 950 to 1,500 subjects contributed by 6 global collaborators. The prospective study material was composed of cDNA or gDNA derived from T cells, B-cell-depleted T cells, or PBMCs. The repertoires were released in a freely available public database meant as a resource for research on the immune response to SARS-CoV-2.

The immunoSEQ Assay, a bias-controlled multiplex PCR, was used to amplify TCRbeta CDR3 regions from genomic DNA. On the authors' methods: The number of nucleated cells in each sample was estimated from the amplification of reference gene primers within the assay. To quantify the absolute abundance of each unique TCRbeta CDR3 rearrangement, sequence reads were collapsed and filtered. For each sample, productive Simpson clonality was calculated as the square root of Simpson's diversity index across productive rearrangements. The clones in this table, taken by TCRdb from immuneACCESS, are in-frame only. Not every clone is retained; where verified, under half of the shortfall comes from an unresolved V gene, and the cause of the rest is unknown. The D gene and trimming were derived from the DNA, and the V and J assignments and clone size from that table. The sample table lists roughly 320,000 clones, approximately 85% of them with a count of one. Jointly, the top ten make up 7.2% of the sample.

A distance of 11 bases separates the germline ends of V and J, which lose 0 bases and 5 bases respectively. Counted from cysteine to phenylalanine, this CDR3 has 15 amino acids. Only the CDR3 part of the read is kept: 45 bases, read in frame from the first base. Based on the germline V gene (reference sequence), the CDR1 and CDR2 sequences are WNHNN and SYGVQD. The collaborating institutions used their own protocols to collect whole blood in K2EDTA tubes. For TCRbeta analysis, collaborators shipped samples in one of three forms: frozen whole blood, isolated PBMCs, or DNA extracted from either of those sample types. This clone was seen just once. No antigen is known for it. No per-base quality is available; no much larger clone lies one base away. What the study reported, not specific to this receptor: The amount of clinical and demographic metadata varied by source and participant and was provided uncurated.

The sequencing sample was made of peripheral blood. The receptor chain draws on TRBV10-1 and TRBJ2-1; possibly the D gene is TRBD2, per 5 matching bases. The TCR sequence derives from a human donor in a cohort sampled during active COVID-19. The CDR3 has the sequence CASSESGLGNNEQFF. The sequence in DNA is TGCGCCAGCAGTGAGTCTGGACTCGGTAACAATGAGCAGTTCTTC.